Following are 31 T cell receptor beta chains from one sample sequenced in a study of T-cell memory formation after mild COVID-19 (dated by TCRdb to about 2021). The library was built by means of 5' RACE. Sequencing was carried out with an Illumina NovaSeq 6000. The public reads were reanalyzed by TCRdb: fastp trimming at Q25, MiXCR alignment, in-frame beta chains only. Under each unique CDR3 protein, matching rows form one entry showing the most common genes and DNA. The sample has about 470,000 distinct CDR3 sequences on record, around a quarter of them singletons. Of the sample, approximately 13% falls within the top ten clones. Sequenced material: PBMCs or a T cell subset sorted from them (not recorded which). The receptors were gathered from an adult woman who had mild COVID-19 (a few samples of this study predate the infection). The sample titles of this study are shuffled in the database, so cell type and time point are left out; the donor was told from shared clones.

The gene calls are TRBV6-1 and TRBJ1-1, with D possibly TRBD1 on 5 matching bases. The CDR3 loop spans 17 amino acids. Trimming removed 5 bases at V and 9 bases at J, with 28 bases between. The germline V gene encodes CDR1 MNHNS and CDR2 SASEGT. The CDR3 loop reads CASSRAEKTVFPPQAFF. CDR3 DNA: TGTGCCAGCAGTCGGGCCGAGAAGACAGTGTTTCCTCCCCAAGCTTTCTTT.

The V and J genes are TRBV20-1 and TRBJ1-4; possibly TRBD1 for D (6 bases). The V end was cut by 3 bases, the J end by 7 bases, with 15 bases between. Germline assignment: CDR1 DFQATT and CDR2 SNEGSKA (reference sequence). There are 14 residues in the CDR3. In nucleotides, the CDR3 is TGCAGTGCTAGCCACTTGGACAGCTTTGAAAAACTGTTTTTT. It translates to CSASHLDSFEKLFF.

This clonotype was seen once. The CDR3 is CASSSNLGGREQYF. CDR3 sequence (DNA): TGTGCCAGCAGTTCGAACCTGGGGGGGCGCGAGCAGTACTTC. The chain recombines TRBV6-5 with TRBJ2-7, with D perhaps TRBD2 (7 bases). CDR1 is MNHEY, CDR2 SVGAGI, per germline. The CDR3 spans 14 residues. V was pared by 4 bases and J by 6 bases, with 16 bases between.

This clonotype was counted many times. In DNA, the CDR3 is TGTGCCACCAGCAGAGATCGACAGGGAGAGACCCAGTACTTC. It is translated as CATSRDRQGETQYF. This chain connects TRBV15 to TRBJ2-5; TRBD1 aligns across 7 bases. The CDR3 covers 14 residues. The V segment lost 0 bases and the J segment 4 bases; nucleotides outside the gene matches: 2. Germline lookup yields CDR1 LNHNV and CDR2 YYDKDF (reference sequence).

This clonotype was observed a few times. CDR3 sequence: CASSGPRIGLAGETQYF. CDR3 DNA sequence: TGTGCCAGCAGCGGACCACGCATTGGACTAGCGGGGGAGACCCAGTACTTC. The V and J genes are TRBV9 and TRBJ2-5; 12 bases are a match to TRBD2. Germline V lookup: CDR1 SGDLS, CDR2 YYNGEE. Trimming took 3 bases from V and 5 from J; bases not matched to a gene: 11. The CDR3 spans 17 residues.

The chain links TRBV14 to TRBJ1-1; D is undetermined. CDR3 length: 15 residues. V gave up 0 bases and J gave up 11 bases, with 19 bases separating them. Germline V gene data show CDR1 as SGHDN and CDR2 as FVKESK. The CDR3 DNA reads as TGTGCCAGCAGCCAAGATACTGGTGGGCCGAATCAGGCTTTCTTT. Translation: CASSQDTGGPNQAFF.

The V call is TRBV20-1, the J call TRBJ2-3, with TRBD2 identical over 8 bases. Trimming took 4 bases from V and 3 from J; bases not matched to a gene: 6. The CDR3 is made up of 14 amino acids. Germline-derived CDR1 and CDR2 are DFQATT and SNEGSKA (reference sequence). The CDR3 DNA sequence: TGCAGTGCTATGACGGGACTAGAGACAGATACGCAGTATTTT. Its protein is CSAMTGLETDTQYF.

This clonotype has only a few counts. This chain joins TRBV29-1 and TRBJ1-5, with D tentatively TRBD1 (5 bases). V lost 4 bases and J 6 bases, leaving 10 bases between the germline ends. CDR3 length: 12 amino acids. Per the germline V gene, CDR1 is SQVTM and CDR2 is ANQGSEA. In nucleotides, the CDR3 is TGCAGCGTTGGGGACGTAGGTCAGCCCCAGCATTTT. Translated, it gives CSVGDVGQPQHF.

The genes are TRBV15 and TRBJ2-3, with a tentative D call TRBD2 (6 bases). With 9 bases removed from V and 0 bases from J, the gap between germline ends came to 19 bases. The germline V gene encodes CDR1 LNHNV and CDR2 YYDKDF (reference sequence). This CDR3 is 16 amino acids long. CDR3 in amino acids: CATLPGTFLSTDTQYF. CDR3 nucleotides: TGTGCCACTCTCCCCGGGACTTTCTTAAGCACAGATACGCAGTATTTT.

The genes are TRBV7-9 and TRBJ2-7; D is ambiguous. Between the trimmed V and J ends, which lost 1 base and 2 bases, there was a span of 9 bases. The CDR3 consists of 14 residues. Germline-derived CDR1 and CDR2 are SEHNR and FQNEAQ (reference sequence). CDR3 protein: CASSLGRAPYEQYF. CDR3 DNA sequence: TGTGCCAGCAGCTTAGGTCGGGCCCCCTACGAGCAGTACTTC. Combining the CDR3 with reference TRBV7-9 and TRBJ2-7 gives the whole variable domain DTGVSQNPRHKITKRGQNVTFRCDPISEHNRLYWYRQTLGQGPEFLTYFQNEAQLEKSRLLSDRFSAERPKGSFSTLEIQRTEQGDSAMYLCASSLGRAPYEQYFGPGTRLTVT.

This clonotype appeared a few times. The chain recombines TRBV20-1 with TRBJ2-3; 9 bases line up with TRBD2. The CDR3 has 15 amino acids. In germline, CDR1 is DFQATT, CDR2 SNEGSKA (reference sequence). The CDR3 DNA sequence: TGCACCTGCTCTTCGCGGGAGGGCCTCACAGATACGCAGTATTTT. This translates into CTCSSREGLTDTQYF.

The chain has TRBV3-1 and TRBJ2-5; no definite D call. V lost 5 bases and J 2 bases, leaving 12 bases between the germline ends. This CDR3 comprises 14 residues. The germline V gene has CDR1 LGHDT and CDR2 YNNKEL (reference sequence). The CDR3 DNA reads as TGTGCCAGCAGCTCGACCTGGAAACAAGAGACCCAGTACTTC. Residues: CASSSTWKQETQYF.

In the case of this clonotype: Sequence at one end of the junction differs from germline and may be a read error. The genes are TRBV30 and TRBJ1-2, with D hard to call. Per the germline V gene, CDR1 is GTSNPN and CDR2 is SVGIG (reference sequence). The CDR3 loop spans 14 amino acids. CDR3 loop: CAWSVGRSNYGYTF. CDR3 bases: TGTGCCTGGAGTGTCGGCAGGTCTAATTATGGCTACACCTTC.

The CDR3, as DNA: TGTGCCACCAGCAGCCGACTAGCGGGGATACAAGAGACCCAGTACTTC. As protein: CATSSRLAGIQETQYF. This sequence joins TRBV15 and TRBJ2-5, with 11 bases identical to TRBD2. The germline V gene has CDR1 LNHNV and CDR2 YYDKDF (reference sequence). The junction had 5 bases not matched to a gene; V was cut back by 3 bases and J by 2 bases. The length of the CDR3 is 16 residues.

This clonotype was detected only a few times. This chain uses TRBV6-5 with TRBJ2-1; D perhaps matches TRBD2 (6 bases). The CDR3 spans 17 residues. V lost 5 bases, J lost 4 bases, and 21 bases lay in between. Germline V gives CDR1 MNHEY, CDR2 SVGAGI. CDR3 in DNA: TGTGCCAGCAGTCCTCCCCGGCAGAGCGGGCATTACAATGAGCAGTTCTTC. Translation: CASSPPRQSGHYNEQFF.

The chain combines TRBV6-1 with TRBJ2-5; a possible D gene is TRBD1 (6 bases). The CDR3 is 15 residues long. CDR1 and CDR2 from the germline V gene are MNHNS and SASEGT. The V gene lost 7 bases and the J gene lost 1 base, with 16 bases spanning the gap. CDR3 sequence: CASIPTGTFQETQYF. CDR3 DNA sequence: TGTGCCAGCATTCCGACAGGAACATTCCAAGAGACCCAGTACTTC.

The chain carries TRBV7-8 and TRBJ2-2, with 7 bases fitting TRBD2. The length of the CDR3 is 13 residues. V lost 6 bases, J lost 5 bases, and 3 bases stayed unmatched. Germline values: CDR1 SGHVS, CDR2 FQNEAQ. CDR3 residues: CASRWTRTGELFF. CDR3 bases: TGTGCCAGCAGGTGGACTAGAACCGGGGAGCTGTTTTTT. Filled out from reference TRBV7-8 and TRBJ2-2, the complete variable domain reads GAGVSQSPRYKVAKRGQDVALRCDPISGHVSLFWYQQALGQGPEFLTYFQNEAQLDKSGLPSDRFFAERPEGSVSTLKIQRTQQEDSAVYLCASRWTRTGELFFGEGSRLTVL.

This clonotype was counted between two and nine times. Written as DNA, the CDR3 is TGTGCCAGCAGTAGGGACAGGGGTATGGGCTACACCTTC. Protein product: CASSRDRGMGYTF. The chain recombines TRBV12-3 or TRBV12-4 with TRBJ1-2; TRBD1 matches at 10 bases. CDR3 length: 13 amino acids. V shed 5 bases and J 8 bases; nucleotides not matched to a gene: 5.

The chain is built from TRBV24-1 and TRBJ2-1, with D hard to call. Germline loops: CDR1 KGHDR, CDR2 SFDVKD. Trimming took off 10 bases at V and 5 bases at J, with 17 bases between the two ends. The CDR3 covers 14 residues. The CDR3 region has the DNA TGTGCCACGTCTCCGGCAGGAGCTCACAATGAGCAGTTCTTC. Protein: CATSPAGAHNEQFF.

This clonotype has just a few counts. This rearrangement joins TRBV12-3 or TRBV12-4 to TRBJ2-2; D may be TRBD2 (6 bases). The CDR3 extends over 14 amino acids. The V end lost 7 bases, the J end lost 5 bases, and 14 bases lay between the germline ends. CDR3 in DNA: TGTGCCAGCATCCTCGCGGGACTGACCGGGGAGCTGTTTTTT. Translation gives CASILAGLTGELFF.

The table lists this clonotype with a few counts. The CDR3 DNA follows: TGTGCCAGCAGCTTAATGGGGTATACAGATACGCAGTATTTT. It yields the protein CASSLMGYTDTQYF. The chain uses TRBV7-3 and TRBJ2-3; D remains ambiguous. Germline V lookup: CDR1 SGHTA, CDR2 FQGTGA. The CDR3 runs to 14 residues. Trimming cost V 1 base and J 3 bases, with 8 bases left between them.

The chain employs TRBV30 and TRBJ1-3; D may be TRBD1 (5 bases). Deletions cut 2 bases from V and 0 bases from J, with 17 bases between. This CDR3 has 17 residues. CDR1 GTSNPN and CDR2 SVGIG come from the germline V gene (reference sequence). CDR3 DNA: TGTGCCTGGAGTAGGTGGGGGACCTCCAGCTCTGGAAACACCATATATTTT. This codes for CAWSRWGTSSSGNTIYF.

The rearrangement joins TRBV18 to TRBJ1-2, with no clear D. Trimming stripped 3 bases from V and 5 bases from J, with 13 bases between. This CDR3 is 14 amino acids long. Germline V CDR1 and CDR2: KGHSH, LQKENI. CDR3 sequence: CASSPVGFEYGYTF. For the CDR3, the DNA is TGTGCCAGCTCACCCGTGGGATTTGAATATGGCTACACCTTC.

This chain links TRBV2 with TRBJ1-6; the D gene is possibly TRBD1 (6 bases). The CDR3 runs 13 residues. The germline V gene has CDR1 SNHLY and CDR2 FYNNEI. Trimming took 4 bases from V and 10 from J, leaving 11 bases between them. The CDR3 loop is CASSVGTRSPLHF. The CDR3 DNA reads as TGTGCCAGCAGTGTGGGGACAAGATCACCCCTCCACTTT. The full variable domain, in which reference TRBV2 and TRBJ1-6 provide the parts outside the CDR3, is EPEVTQTPSHQVTQMGQEVILRCVPISNHLYFYWYRQILGQKVEFLVSFYNNEISEKSEIFDDQFSVERPDGSNFTLKIRSTKLEDSAMYFCASSVGTRSPLHFGNGTRLTVT.

V is TRBV27 and J is TRBJ1-1; D remains unclear. Between the trimmed V and J ends, which lost 3 bases and 4 bases, there was a span of 12 bases. The CDR3 covers 14 residues. CDR1 and CDR2 (germline): MNHEY, SMNVEV (reference sequence). The CDR3 DNA follows: TGTGCCAGCAGTTTGACAACTAGAAGCACTGAAGCTTTCTTT. Its translation is CASSLTTRSTEAFF.

This clonotype was counted at least ten times. The V and J genes are TRBV7-9 and TRBJ2-3; no clear D gene. This CDR3 spans 14 amino acids. From germline, CDR1 is SEHNR and CDR2 FQNEAQ (reference sequence). The ends were cut back, 4 bases at V and 4 bases at J, with 12 bases in the middle. This CDR3 is CASSSPGLPDTQYF. CDR3 sequence (DNA): TGTGCCAGCAGCTCTCCGGGTCTACCAGATACGCAGTATTTT.

This clonotype was recorded a few times. CDR3 residues: CASSLVSRGEQYF. In DNA form, the CDR3 reads TGCGCCAGCAGCTTGGTATCCAGGGGCGAGCAGTACTTC. The chain carries TRBV5-1 and TRBJ2-7, with D possibly being TRBD1 (6 bases). In germline, CDR1 is SGHRS, CDR2 YFSETQ. Trimming removed 0 bases at V and 6 bases at J, with 10 bases between. The CDR3 covers 13 residues. Based on the CDR3 plus reference TRBV5-1 and TRBJ2-7, the full variable domain is KAGVTQTPRYLIKTRGQQVTLSCSPISGHRSVSWYQQTPGQGLQFLFEYFSETQRNKGNFPGRFSGRQFSNSRSEMNVSTLELGDSALYLCASSLVSRGEQYFGPGTRLTVT.

This clonotype occurred a few times. The chain links TRBV4-1 to TRBJ1-2, with D tentatively TRBD1 (5 bases). The CDR3 totals 14 residues. Trimming cost V 8 bases and J 0 bases, with 13 bases left between them. Germline V gene data show CDR1 as MGHRA and CDR2 as YSYEKL. The CDR3 protein is CASVEGPPNYGYTF. The CDR3 DNA sequence: TGCGCCAGCGTCGAGGGGCCCCCTAACTATGGCTACACCTTC.

The V gene is TRBV25-1, the J gene TRBJ2-2; 11 nucleotides match TRBD2. This CDR3 region has 16 residues. The V and J ends lost 5 bases and 4 bases, in that order; junction bases with no gene match: 6. CDR1 is MGHDK and CDR2 is SYGVNS in the germline V gene. The CDR3 region is CASSKTSGAGTGELFF. The CDR3, as DNA: TGTGCCAGCAGTAAGACTAGCGGGGCCGGCACCGGGGAGCTGTTTTTT.

The chain links TRBV7-3 to TRBJ1-1, with D uncertain. Trimming took 4 bases from V and 2 from J, leaving 11 bases between them. Germline assignment: CDR1 SGHTA and CDR2 FQGTGA. The CDR3 totals 14 residues. The CDR3 DNA sequence: TGTGCCAGCAGCTCACACGGGCCCAACACTGAAGCTTTCTTT. Its translation: CASSSHGPNTEAFF.

In this sample, this clonotype turned up a few times. This sequence joins TRBV6-5 and TRBJ2-7; tentative D call: TRBD2 (6 bases). V lost 7 bases and J lost 6, with 19 bases in between. The CDR3 consists of 14 residues. The germline V gene encodes CDR1 MNHEY and CDR2 SVGAGI. The DNA for the CDR3 is TGTGCCAGCACCTGGGAGGCAGGGCATTCCGAGCAGTACTTC. Translated, it gives CASTWEAGHSEQYF.